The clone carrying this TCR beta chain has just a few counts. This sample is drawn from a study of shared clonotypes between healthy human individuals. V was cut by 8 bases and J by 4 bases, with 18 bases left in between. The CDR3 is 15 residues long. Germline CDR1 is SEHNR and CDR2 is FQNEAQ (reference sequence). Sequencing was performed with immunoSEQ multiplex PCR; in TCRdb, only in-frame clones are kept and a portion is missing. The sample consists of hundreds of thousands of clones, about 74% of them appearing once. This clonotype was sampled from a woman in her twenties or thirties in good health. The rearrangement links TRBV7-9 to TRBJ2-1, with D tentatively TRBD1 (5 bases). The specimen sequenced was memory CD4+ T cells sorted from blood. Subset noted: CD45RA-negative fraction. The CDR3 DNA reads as TGTGCCAGCGCTCTCCCTGGGGCCACTTACAATGAGCAGTTCTTC. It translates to CASALPGATYNEQFF.